Presented here are 24 T cell receptor beta chains from one specimen sequenced in a study of CD8 T cells in Susac syndrome. When the RNA was reverse transcribed, random hexamers were used with an input of 0.5 to 1 ug. From the immunoSEQ multiplex PCR reads, TCRdb called clonotypes with MiXCR, one entry per CDR3 protein. Found here are tens of thousands of distinct CDR3 sequences, approximately 94% of them singletons; the top ten hold about 0.5%. The sample was CD8+ T cells from PBMCs. These receptors originate from a human donor with Susac syndrome.

A few counts support this clonotype. This chain uses TRBV5-6 with TRBJ2-7; D is possibly TRBD2 (5 bases). The germline V gene encodes CDR1 SGHDT and CDR2 YYEEEE. This CDR3 has 12 amino acids. Trimming took off 5 bases at V and 1 base at J, with 7 bases between the two ends. The CDR3 bases are TGTGCCAGCAGTTCGGGATCCTACGAGCAGTACTTC. Translated, it gives CASSSGSYEQYF.

V usage is TRBV27 and J usage is TRBJ2-1, with a possible D match to TRBD1 (5 bases). The CDR3 sequence is 11 residues long. V was cut by 11 bases and J by 6 bases, with 11 bases left in between. CDR1 is MNHEY and CDR2 is SMNVEV in the germline V gene (reference sequence). In DNA, the CDR3 is TGTGCCGCAGGGATTGGCAATGAGCAGTTCTTC. It encodes CAAGIGNEQFF.

The CDR3 reads CATADSGTEAFF. CDR3 nucleotide sequence: TGTGCCACCGCGGACTCTGGCACTGAAGCTTTCTTT. The V call is TRBV28, the J call TRBJ1-1; D gene unclear. Trimming pared 10 bases from V and 4 bases from J, leaving 13 bases between. Per germline, CDR1 MDHEN and CDR2 SYDVKM. The CDR3 length is 12 residues.

CDR3 amino acids: CASSPDRGQDEQFF. Here the CDR3 DNA reads TGTGCCAGCAGCCCAGACAGGGGGCAGGATGAGCAGTTCTTC. The chain has TRBV13 and TRBJ2-1; the match to TRBD1 covers 10 bases. The CDR3 extends over 14 amino acids. Germline V gene data show CDR1 as PRHDT and CDR2 as FYEKMQ (reference sequence). Trimming removed 5 bases from V and 8 bases from J; junction bases left unmatched: 6.

V usage is TRBV6-2 or TRBV6-3 and J usage is TRBJ2-1, with D maybe TRBD1 (5 bases). V gave up 6 bases and J gave up 9 bases, with 9 bases separating them. The CDR3 consists of 11 residues. Germline loops: CDR1 MNHEY, CDR2 SVGEGT. The CDR3 sequence: CASSSGIEQFF. CDR3 DNA sequence: TGTGCCAGCAGCTCAGGGATTGAGCAGTTCTTC.

This sequence joins TRBV12-3 or TRBV12-4 and TRBJ2-7, with a weak D call TRBD1 (5 bases). Trimming stripped 6 bases from V and 5 bases from J, with 14 bases between. CDR3 length: 13 amino acids. The CDR3: CASSRYQGNEQYF. In DNA form, the CDR3 reads TGTGCCAGCAGCCGTTATCAGGGTAACGAGCAGTACTTC.

The V call is TRBV10-3, the J call TRBJ2-7; TRBD1 is a possible D gene (6 bases). Trimming took 7 bases from V and 6 from J, leaving 13 bases between them. The CDR3 runs 12 residues. The germline V gene has CDR1 ENHRY and CDR2 SYGVKD. This chain's CDR3 is CAITEDRTEQYF. The CDR3 nucleotides are TGTGCCATCACCGAGGACAGAACCGAGCAGTACTTC.

The chain links TRBV10-3 to TRBJ2-7; 7 bases line up with TRBD1. J was trimmed by 3 bases and V by 11 bases; bases with no gene match: 10. The germline CDR1 and CDR2 sequences are ENHRY and SYGVKD. This CDR3 has 13 residues. This CDR3 reads CAAKGQLNYEQYF. For the CDR3, the DNA is TGTGCCGCCAAGGGACAGCTGAACTACGAGCAGTACTTC.

V usage is TRBV7-9 and J usage is TRBJ2-5, with 11 bases aligning to TRBD2. CDR1 is SEHNR, CDR2 FQNEAQ, per germline (reference sequence). The CDR3 spans 14 residues. The ends lost 4 bases at V and 5 bases at J; junction bases unmatched: 3. In nucleotides, the CDR3 is TGTGCCAGCAGCTCTAGCGGGGGGTCGGAGACCCAGTACTTC. As protein: CASSSSGGSETQYF.

The chain is built from TRBV6-4 and TRBJ2-1, with D tentatively TRBD1 (5 bases). Germline V gene lookup returns CDR1 MRHNA and CDR2 SNTAGT. This CDR3 region has 15 residues. V lost 1 base and J 8 bases, leaving 15 bases between the germline ends. For the CDR3, the DNA is TGTGCCAGCAGTGACTATAGAGACAGTCGCGATGAGCAGTTCTTC. Its translation is CASSDYRDSRDEQFF.

V is TRBV9 and J is TRBJ2-3; 13 bases map to TRBD2. V was pared by 4 bases and J by 0 bases, with 8 bases of the junction left unmatched. This CDR3 is 18 amino acids long. Per germline, CDR1 SGDLS and CDR2 YYNGEE. CDR3 sequence (DNA): TGTGCCAGCAGCCCGACTAGCGGGGGGTTATCTAGCACAGATACGCAGTATTTT. Amino acids: CASSPTSGGLSSTDTQYF.

The chain employs TRBV20-1 and TRBJ1-1, with D unresolved. The CDR3 totals 11 residues. Per germline, CDR1 DFQATT and CDR2 SNEGSKA (reference sequence). Trimming removed 5 bases at V and 4 bases at J, with 8 bases between. CDR3 in amino acids: CSALWGTEAFF. The CDR3 nucleotides are TGCAGTGCTCTATGGGGCACTGAAGCTTTCTTT.

CDR3 sequence (DNA): TGTGCCAGCAGTTCTGAGGGAGAACAGCCCCAGCATTTT. Encoded protein: CASSSEGEQPQHF. V is TRBV27 and J is TRBJ1-5; D uncertain. In germline, CDR1 is MNHEY, CDR2 SMNVEV (reference sequence). The V and J ends lost 4 bases and 7 bases respectively, with 11 bases between them. There are 13 residues in the CDR3.

J is TRBJ2-3 and V is TRBV11-2; perhaps TRBD2 as D (5 bases). Trimming stripped 2 bases from V and 6 bases from J, with 12 bases between. CDR3 length: 14 amino acids. CDR1 and CDR2 (germline): SGHAT, FQNNGV. In DNA, the CDR3 is TGTGCCAGCAGCTTAACACCCAGAGGGGATACGCAGTATTTT. Its protein product is CASSLTPRGDTQYF. Looking up the rest from reference TRBV11-2 and TRBJ2-3 gives the full variable domain: EAGVAQSPRYKIIEKRQSVAFWCNPISGHATLYWYQQILGQGPKLLIQFQNNGVVDDSQLPKDRFSAERLKGVDSTLKIQPAKLEDSAVYLCASSLTPRGDTQYFGPGTRLTVL.

V usage is TRBV13 and J usage is TRBJ2-5; D is perhaps TRBD1 or TRBD2 (7 bases each). Germline CDR1 PRHDT, CDR2 FYEKMQ (reference sequence). The CDR3 is 16 amino acids. Trimming left V 5 bases short and J 1 base short, with 17 bases between. CDR3 nucleotides: TGTGCCAGCAGCCCTCTTGGGGAGGGGGCCCAAGAGACCCAGTACTTC. Its translation is CASSPLGEGAQETQYF.

This clonotype has just one count. This chain joins TRBV9 and TRBJ2-5, with 12 positions matching TRBD2. The germline V gene has CDR1 SGDLS and CDR2 YYNGEE. Trimming removed 0 bases from V and 5 bases from J; junction bases left unmatched: 2. The CDR3 is 15 residues long. The CDR3 nucleotides are TGTGCCAGCAGCGTAGGGGGGACTAGCGGGGAGACCCAGTACTTC. Amino acid sequence: CASSVGGTSGETQYF.

This chain connects TRBV27 to TRBJ2-5, with unresolved D. V gave up 6 bases and J gave up 4 bases, with 6 bases separating them. This CDR3 contains 11 residues. Looked up from germline, CDR1 is MNHEY and CDR2 is SMNVEV (reference sequence). In DNA, the CDR3 is TGTGCCAGCAGAATCGGAGAGACCCAGTACTTC. This translates into CASRIGETQYF.

This chain joins TRBV27 and TRBJ2-7; the D gene is possibly TRBD2 (5 bases). The CDR3 totals 12 residues. Between the trimmed V and J ends, which lost 4 bases and 7 bases, there was a span of 11 bases. Germline V gene lookup returns CDR1 MNHEY and CDR2 SMNVEV (reference sequence). CDR3 sequence: CASSSLQREQYF. In DNA, the CDR3 is TGTGCCAGCAGTTCCCTCCAGCGGGAGCAGTACTTC.

The table lists this clonotype with a few counts. The chain couples TRBV4-1 to TRBJ2-5; 9 bases are a match to TRBD1. The CDR3 length is 14 residues. Germline CDR1 is MGHRA and CDR2 is YSYEKL. The ends lost 0 bases at V and 4 bases at J; junction bases unmatched: 0. CDR3 amino acids: CASSQEDRGETQYF. The CDR3 DNA sequence: TGCGCCAGCAGCCAAGAGGACAGGGGAGAGACCCAGTACTTC.

The V gene is TRBV1, the J gene TRBJ1-3; the listed D gene, TRBD1, was not tested against the DNA. TRBV1 is described as a pseudogene. The CDR3 is made up of 16 amino acids. The CDR3 DNA reads as TGCACCAGCAGCCTTCGGACAGGGACCTCTGGAAACACCATATATTTT. Translation gives CTSSLRTGTSGNTIYF.

The V call is TRBV21-1, the J call TRBJ2-4; the listed D gene, TRBD1, was not tested against the DNA. TRBV21-1 represents a pseudogene. The CDR3 runs 17 residues. The CDR3 bases are TGTGCCAGCAGCAAAGGTCAGGGGGAGTTAGCCAAAAACATTCAGTACTTC. Amino acids: CASSKGQGELAKNIQYF.

This clonotype was recorded only once. The chain joins TRBV28 to TRBJ1-3; TRBD1 matches at 7 bases. Unmatched junction bases numbered 8, after V lost 3 bases and J lost 0 bases. This CDR3 is built from 17 residues. Looked up from germline, CDR1 is MDHEN and CDR2 is SYDVKM. The CDR3 region is CASSFVGTDISGNTIYF. The CDR3 region has the DNA TGTGCCAGCAGTTTTGTGGGGACAGATATCTCTGGAAACACCATATATTTT.

V usage is TRBV29-1 and J usage is TRBJ2-1; D gene uncertain. There are 12 residues in the CDR3. Germline values: CDR1 SQVTM, CDR2 ANQGSEA. The V gene lost 4 bases and the J gene lost 1 base, with 5 bases spanning the gap. The CDR3 loop is CSVGTSYNEQFF. DNA for the CDR3: TGCAGCGTTGGGACGTCCTACAATGAGCAGTTCTTC.

The CDR3 DNA reads TGTGCCTGGAGTCGGCCGAACTCTGGGGCCAACGTCCTGACTTTC. It translates to CAWSRPNSGANVLTF. This rearrangement joins TRBV30 to TRBJ2-6; D is uncertain. The V gene lost 2 bases and the J gene lost 0 bases, with 8 bases spanning the gap. CDR3 length equals 15 residues. The V gene's germline CDR1 is GTSNPN and CDR2 SVGIG (reference sequence).